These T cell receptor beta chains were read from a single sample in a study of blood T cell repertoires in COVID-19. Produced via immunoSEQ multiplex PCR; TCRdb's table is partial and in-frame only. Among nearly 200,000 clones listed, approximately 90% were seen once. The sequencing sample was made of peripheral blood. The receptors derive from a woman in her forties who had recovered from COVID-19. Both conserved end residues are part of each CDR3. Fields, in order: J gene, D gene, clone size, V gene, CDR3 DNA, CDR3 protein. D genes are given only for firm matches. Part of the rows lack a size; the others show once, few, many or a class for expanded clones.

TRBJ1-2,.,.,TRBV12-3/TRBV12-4,TGTGCCAGCAGTTTTGTACAGGGTGGTTTCTACACCTTC,CASSFVQGGFYTF
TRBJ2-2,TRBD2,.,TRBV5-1,TGCGCCAGCAGCTCCCCTAGCGGGACGGGCACCGGGGAGCTGTTTTTT,CASSSPSGTGTGELFF
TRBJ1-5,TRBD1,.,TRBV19,TGTGCCAGTAATGGACAGGGTGGGGGCAATCAGCCCCAGCATTTT,CASNGQGGGNQPQHF
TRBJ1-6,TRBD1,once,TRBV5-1,TGCGCCAGCAGCTCGGACAGGTTCAATTCACCCCTCCACTTT,CASSSDRFNSPLHF
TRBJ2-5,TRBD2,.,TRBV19,TGTGCCAGTAGTACGACGGGACTAGCGGGTTCACGGACCCAGTACTTC,CASSTTGLAGSRTQYF
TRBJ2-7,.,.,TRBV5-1,TGCGCCAGCAGCTTTCAGGGTTACGAGCAGTACTTC,CASSFQGYEQYF
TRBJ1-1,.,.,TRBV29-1,TGCAGCGTTGAAGTACGACAGTTGAACACTGAAGCTTTCTTT,CSVEVRQLNTEAFF
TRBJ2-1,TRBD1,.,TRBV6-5,TGTGCCAGCAGCCAGAGGGACAGGGGAAATGAGCAGTTCTTC,CASSQRDRGNEQFF
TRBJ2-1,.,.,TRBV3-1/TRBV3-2,TGTGCCAGCAGCACCTCGACTAGCTCCTACAATGAGCAGTTCTTC,CASSTSTSSYNEQFF
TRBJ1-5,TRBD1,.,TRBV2,TGTGCCAGCAAGGAGGGGGCGAGGAGTCAGCCCCAGCATTTT,CASKEGARSQPQHF
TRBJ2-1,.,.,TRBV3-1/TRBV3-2,TGTGCCAGCAGCCAGTCTCTTAGGGGCGGGGAGGAGCAGTTCTTC,CASSQSLRGGEEQFF
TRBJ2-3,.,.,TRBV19,TGTGCCAGCTCCCCTGGGGCAGGGGCAGATACGCAGTATTTT,CASSPGAGADTQYF
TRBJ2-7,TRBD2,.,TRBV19,TGTGCCAGTAGTATGTCGGGAGGCCACTACGAGCAGTACTTC,CASSMSGGHYEQYF
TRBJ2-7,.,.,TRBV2,TGTGCCAGCAGTGACCAGCGGCTGAGCTCCTACGAGCAGTACTTC,CASSDQRLSSYEQYF
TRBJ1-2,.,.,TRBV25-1,TGTGCCAGCCTCACAGGTGGTGGTGGCTACACCTTC,CASLTGGGGYTF
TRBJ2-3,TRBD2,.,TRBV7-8,TGTGCCAGCAGCTTAGTAGCGGGAGTCCCAGATACGCAGTATTTT,CASSLVAGVPDTQYF
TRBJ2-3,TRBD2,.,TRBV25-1,TGTGCCAGCAGTTTAGCGGGAAGCACAGATACGCAGTATTTT,CASSLAGSTDTQYF
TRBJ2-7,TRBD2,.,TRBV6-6,TGTGCCAGCAGTTCCGGACTAGCCGTCTACGAGCAGTACTTC,CASSSGLAVYEQYF
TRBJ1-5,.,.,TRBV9,TGTGCCAGCAGCGGGGGGGATAGGGAGCCCCAGCATTTT,CASSGGDREPQHF
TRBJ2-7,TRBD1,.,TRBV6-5,TGTGCCACCGAGCTGGGACAGGGGTCAGACGAGCAGTACTTC,CATELGQGSDEQYF
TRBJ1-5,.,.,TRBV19,TGTGCCAGTAGTGGCCAGGTGGATCAGCCCCAGCATTTT,CASSGQVDQPQHF
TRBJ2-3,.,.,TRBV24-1,TGTGCCACCAGTGAATCCGCGCCGGATACGCAGTATTTT,CATSESAPDTQYF
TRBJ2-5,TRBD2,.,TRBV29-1,TGCAGCGCCGCGAACCCAACTAGCGGGGGATACCAAGAGACCCAGTACTTC,CSAANPTSGGYQETQYF
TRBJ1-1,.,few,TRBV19,TGTGCCAGTAGTATAGCCGCGGACAATTGGGGCACTGAAGCTTTCTTT,CASSIAADNWGTEAFF
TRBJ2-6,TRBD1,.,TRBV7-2,TGTGCCAGCAGCTTTTTTGACAGGGGGAGCTCTGGGGCCAACGTCCTGACTTTC,CASSFFDRGSSGANVLTF
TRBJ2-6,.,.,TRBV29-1,TGCAGCGTACAGGGTTCTGGGGCCAACGTCCTGACTTTC,CSVQGSGANVLTF
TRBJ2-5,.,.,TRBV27,TGTGCCAGCAGTGACATCCAAGAGACCCAGTACTTC,CASSDIQETQYF
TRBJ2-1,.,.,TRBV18,TGTGCCAGCTCACCGCCGGAGTCCGAGCAGTTCTTC,CASSPPESEQFF
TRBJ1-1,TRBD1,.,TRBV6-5,TGTGCCAGCAGTCTGACAGGGCCGGCTGAAGCTTTCTTT,CASSLTGPAEAFF
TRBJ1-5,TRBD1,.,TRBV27,TGTGCCAGCAGTTTTGGACAGGGCAATCAGCCCCAGCATTTT,CASSFGQGNQPQHF
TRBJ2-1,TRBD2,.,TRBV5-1,TGCGCCAGCAGCTCTACTAGCGGCTCCTACAATGAGCAGTTCTTC,CASSSTSGSYNEQFF
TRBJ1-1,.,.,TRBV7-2,TGTGCCAGCAGACGAGGAATGAACACTGAAGCTTTCTTT,CASRRGMNTEAFF
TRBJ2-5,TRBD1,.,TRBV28,TGTGCCAGCAGCGATGACAGGGCCGCAGAGACCCAGTACTTC,CASSDDRAAETQYF
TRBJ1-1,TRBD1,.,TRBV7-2,TGTGCCAGCAGCGTCCTCCGGGACAGGGCTATCAATGCTTTCTTT,CASSVLRDRAINAFF
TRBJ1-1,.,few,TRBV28,TGTGCCAGCAGTCCCCCGTCGGGGGGCGGCACTGAAGCTTTCTTT,CASSPPSGGGTEAFF
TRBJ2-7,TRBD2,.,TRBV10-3,TGTGCCACAACCAGGGCTAGCGGGAGTTACGAGCAGTACTTC,CATTRASGSYEQYF
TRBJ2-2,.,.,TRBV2,TGTGCCAGCAGTGAAGCTATCCGGGGAAACACCGGGGAGCTGTTTTTT,CASSEAIRGNTGELFF
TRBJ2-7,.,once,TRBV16,TGTGCCAGCAGCCCTCCCCTCCTCGAGCAGTACTTC,CASSPPLLEQYF
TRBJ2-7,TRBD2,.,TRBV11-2,TGTGCCAGCAGCTTAGACGTAGCGGGACGGGCCTACGAGCAGTACTTC,CASSLDVAGRAYEQYF
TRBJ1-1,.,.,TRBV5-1,TGCGCCAGCAGTCATCAGGGGTTTGGCACTGAAGCTTTCTTT,CASSHQGFGTEAFF
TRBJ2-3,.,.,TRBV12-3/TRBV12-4,TGTGCCAGCAGTTTTATTTCGGGAGATACGCAGTATTTT,CASSFISGDTQYF